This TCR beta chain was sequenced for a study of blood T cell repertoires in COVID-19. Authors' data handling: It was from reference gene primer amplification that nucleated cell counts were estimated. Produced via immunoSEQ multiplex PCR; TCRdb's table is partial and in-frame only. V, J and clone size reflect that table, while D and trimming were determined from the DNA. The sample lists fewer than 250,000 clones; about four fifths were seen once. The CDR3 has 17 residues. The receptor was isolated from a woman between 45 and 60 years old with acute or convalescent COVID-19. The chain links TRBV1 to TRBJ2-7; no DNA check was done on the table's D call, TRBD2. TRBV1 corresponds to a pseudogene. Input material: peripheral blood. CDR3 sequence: CTSSPGRGGGHSYEQYF. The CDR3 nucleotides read TGCACCAGCAGCCCCGGACGTGGCGGGGGCCACTCCTACGAGCAGTACTTC.